The 30 T cell receptor beta chains listed next were all sequenced from one sample in a study of blood T cell repertoires in COVID-19. Produced via immunoSEQ multiplex PCR; TCRdb's table is partial and in-frame only. Among more than 400,000 clones listed, roughly nine tenths were seen once. The sequenced sample was PBMCs or T cells enriched from blood (not recorded which). The receptors were sampled from a woman aged 18-29 years who had recovered from COVID-19.

The V call is TRBV7-2, the J call TRBJ2-7, with D perhaps matching TRBD2 (6 bases). This CDR3 has 15 residues. Germline lookup yields CDR1 SGHTA and CDR2 FQGNSA. Trimming stripped 3 bases from V and 4 bases from J, with 16 bases between. The CDR3 is CASSFTTMGGYEQYF. The CDR3 coding sequence is TGTGCCAGCAGCTTCACTACAATGGGGGGTTACGAGCAGTACTTC.

The genes are TRBV7-9 and TRBJ1-3; 7 bases agree with TRBD1. The ends lost 4 bases at V and 4 bases at J; junction bases unmatched: 4. This CDR3 contains 14 residues. Germline V lookup: CDR1 SEHNR, CDR2 FQNEAQ (reference sequence). CDR3 residues: CASSSDRDGNTIYF. For the CDR3, the DNA is TGTGCCAGCAGCTCCGACAGGGACGGAAACACCATATATTTT.

This chain uses TRBV14 with TRBJ1-1; D gene uncertain. From germline, CDR1 is SGHDN and CDR2 FVKESK. Deletions cut 5 bases from V and 3 bases from J, with 10 bases between. This CDR3 comprises 13 residues. CDR3 nucleotide sequence: TGTGCCAGCAGCTTCAATCCCCACACTGAAGCTTTCTTT. This codes for CASSFNPHTEAFF.

This clone was seen only once. This chain links TRBV3-1 (or the pseudogene TRBV3-2) with TRBJ1-3; a possible D gene is TRBD1 (6 bases). Germline lookup yields CDR1 LGHDT and CDR2 YNNKEL (reference sequence). The germline V and J ends were trimmed by 1 base and 2 bases, with 9 bases remaining between them. The CDR3 covers 15 residues. CDR3 amino acids: CASSQAGGPGNTIYF. CDR3 DNA sequence: TGTGCCAGCAGCCAAGCGGGGGGCCCTGGAAACACCATATATTTT.

V and J are TRBV21-1 and TRBJ2-1; TRBD2 is the table's D call and was not checked against the DNA. TRBV21-1 is classified as a pseudogene. The CDR3 has 15 residues. The CDR3 reads CASSKASRGGGKQFF. CDR3 nucleotide sequence: TGTGCCAGCAGCAAAGCCTCTCGAGGGGGGGGTAAGCAGTTCTTC.

The V gene is TRBV7-2, the J gene TRBJ1-5; D not certain. The length of the CDR3 is 13 residues. V was trimmed by 6 bases and J by 0 bases, leaving 6 bases between them. Germline CDR1 SGHTA, CDR2 FQGNSA. The CDR3 DNA sequence: TGTGCCAGCAGTCCTTATAGCAATCAGCCCCAGCATTTT. It specifies CASSPYSNQPQHF.

This chain connects TRBV24-1 to TRBJ1-2, with 10 bases matching TRBD1. Germline trimming cut 9 bases from V and 4 bases from J; bases unmatched to any gene: 1. The germline gives CDR1 KGHDR, CDR2 SFDVKD. This CDR3 is 12 amino acids long. Here the CDR3 DNA reads TGTGCCACCCGGGACAGGGGCTATGGCTACACCTTC. Its translation is CATRDRGYGYTF.

This clone came up a few times. The V gene is TRBV7-2, the J gene TRBJ1-5, with D perhaps TRBD1 (5 bases). CDR1 and CDR2 from the germline V gene are SGHTA and FQGNSA. The length of the CDR3 is 15 residues. Trimming took off 0 bases at V and 7 bases at J, with 13 bases between the two ends. The CDR3 is CASSLATGLGQPQHF. CDR3 sequence (DNA): TGTGCCAGCAGCTTAGCCACAGGCTTGGGCCAGCCCCAGCATTTT.

This clone was seen just once. This chain links TRBV5-1 with TRBJ1-1; the match to TRBD1 covers 7 bases. The CDR3 sequence is 15 residues long. Losses at the gene ends were 2 bases for V and 0 bases for J; bases not matched to a gene: 4. Per the germline V gene, CDR1 is SGHRS and CDR2 is YFSETQ. DNA of the CDR3: TGCGCCAGCAGCTTACTACAGGGGTTGAACACTGAAGCTTTCTTT. It codes for CASSLLQGLNTEAFF.

The V and J genes are TRBV28 and TRBJ1-6; D is uncertain. V was pared by 6 bases and J by 4 bases, with 7 bases between. The CDR3 extends over 13 amino acids. Germline V CDR1 and CDR2: MDHEN, SYDVKM. This chain's CDR3 is CASRRIYNSPLHF. The CDR3 region has the DNA TGTGCCAGCAGGAGGATTTATAATTCACCCCTCCACTTT.

The V call is TRBV5-1, the J call TRBJ2-7, with 7 bases that match TRBD1. The J segment lost 4 bases and the V segment lost 4 bases, leaving 8 bases of the junction unmatched. CDR3 length: 14 residues. CDR1 SGHRS and CDR2 YFSETQ come from the germline V gene. CDR3 bases: TGCGCCAGCAGCCAGCGACAGGGTTCGTACGAGCAGTACTTC. Its translation: CASSQRQGSYEQYF. The entire variable domain, with the rest obtained from reference TRBV5-1 and TRBJ2-7, is as follows: KAGVTQTPRYLIKTRGQQVTLSCSPISGHRSVSWYQQTPGQGLQFLFEYFSETQRNKGNFPGRFSGRQFSNSRSEMNVSTLELGDSALYLCASSQRQGSYEQYFGPGTRLTVT.

The chain is built from TRBV30 and TRBJ1-3; D not certain. The ends were cut back, 0 bases at V and 0 bases at J, with 6 bases in the middle. Germline V lookup: CDR1 GTSNPN, CDR2 SVGIG (reference sequence). The CDR3 runs to 14 residues. The CDR3 bases are TGTGCCTGGAGTGTACTAGGCTCTGGAAACACCATATATTTT. Residues: CAWSVLGSGNTIYF. The whole variable domain, remainder taken from reference TRBV30 and TRBJ1-3, is SQTIHQWPATLVQPVGSPLSLECTVEGTSNPNLYWYRQAAGRGLQLLFYSVGIGQISSEVPQNLSASRPQDRQFILSSKKLLLSDSGFYLCAWSVLGSGNTIYFGEGSWLTVV.

This clone appeared once. This sequence joins TRBV7-9 and TRBJ1-2; D remains ambiguous. The length of the CDR3 is 13 residues. V was clipped by 2 bases and J by 8 bases, with 12 bases between them. Germline-derived CDR1 and CDR2 are SEHNR and FQNEAQ (reference sequence). The CDR3 coding sequence is TGTGCCAGCAGCTTACAGCAGGTAGAAGGCTACACCTTC. As protein: CASSLQQVEGYTF.

This clone appeared a single time. One end of the junction varies from germline; a read error may be responsible. The CDR3 here is CASSQVGGKDSPRFF. CDR3 nucleotides: TGCGCCAGCAGCCAAGTGGGGGGTAAAGACAGCCCTCGCTTTTTC. This chain connects TRBV4-1 to TRBJ1-2, with a tentative D call TRBD1 (5 bases). The CDR3 length is 15 residues. Germline lookup yields CDR1 MGHRA and CDR2 YSYEKL.

The V call is TRBV3-1 (or the pseudogene TRBV3-2), the J call TRBJ1-2; 7 nucleotides agree with TRBD1. CDR1 and CDR2 (germline): LGHDT, YNNKEL (reference sequence). The CDR3 consists of 16 residues. J was trimmed by 0 bases and V by 4 bases; bases with no gene match: 8. The CDR3, as DNA: TGTGCCAGCAGCCTCCGGACAGGTGGGGCTAACTATGGCTACACCTTC. It codes for CASSLRTGGANYGYTF.

This chain connects TRBV3-1 (or the pseudogene TRBV3-2) to TRBJ1-1; 9 nucleotides line up with TRBD1. The germline gives CDR1 LGHDT, CDR2 YNNKEL (reference sequence). This CDR3 region has 17 residues. V lost 0 bases and J lost 0; bases outside the gene matches: 5. CDR3 DNA sequence: TGTGCCAGCAGCCAAGAGTGGGGGACAGGGATGAACACTGAAGCTTTCTTT. It yields the protein CASSQEWGTGMNTEAFF.

This chain joins TRBV7-9 and TRBJ2-1; 8 nucleotides line up with TRBD2. CDR1 and CDR2 from the germline V gene are SEHNR and FQNEAQ (reference sequence). The CDR3 sequence is 11 residues long. Germline trimming cut 4 bases from V and 14 bases from J; bases unmatched to any gene: 4. CDR3 loop: CASSSGTRKFF. Here the CDR3 DNA reads TGTGCCAGCAGCTCCGGGACTAGGAAGTTCTTC.

The CDR3 nucleotides read TGTGCCAGCAGCTCCCTCCGGACAGGATATCAGCCCCAGCATTTT. It yields the protein CASSSLRTGYQPQHF. The V call is TRBV7-8, the J call TRBJ1-5; 7 bases map to TRBD1. Germline values: CDR1 SGHVS, CDR2 FQNEAQ. V trimming: 4 bases; J trimming: 5 bases; junction bases outside the gene matches: 8. The CDR3 contains 15 residues.

The chain carries TRBV20-1 and TRBJ1-5; TRBD1 is a possible D gene (5 bases). The CDR3 is 15 amino acids. Germline values: CDR1 DFQATT, CDR2 SNEGSKA (reference sequence). V lost 3 bases and J 0 bases, leaving 12 bases between the germline ends. The CDR3 DNA reads as TGCAGTGCTAGTGTTGGCAGGGCTAGCAATCAGCCCCAGCATTTT. It translates to CSASVGRASNQPQHF.

The V gene is TRBV7-9, the J gene TRBJ1-5; weak D call: TRBD1 (6 bases). Trimming removed 5 bases from V and 6 bases from J, with 14 bases in between. CDR3 length equals 14 residues. Looked up from germline, CDR1 is SEHNR and CDR2 is FQNEAQ (reference sequence). DNA of the CDR3: TGTGCCAGCAGCCCCCAGGGGAGTGTTCAGCCCCAGCATTTT. This gives the protein CASSPQGSVQPQHF.

The chain couples TRBV12-3 or TRBV12-4 to TRBJ1-2, with a possible D match to TRBD1 (6 bases). Between the trimmed V and J ends, which lost 5 bases and 5 bases, there was a span of 12 bases. CDR3 size: 13 residues. The CDR3, as DNA: TGTGCCAGCAGTCTAACCCAGGGGTATGGCTACACCTTC. This codes for CASSLTQGYGYTF.

This clone was seen more than once but under ten times. This CDR3 reads CASSLFLANEQYF. CDR3 nucleotides: TGTGCCAGCAGCTTATTCCTAGCGAACGAGCAGTACTTC. The chain has TRBV7-2 and TRBJ2-7; the D gene is possibly TRBD2 (6 bases). In germline, CDR1 is SGHTA, CDR2 FQGNSA. This CDR3 has 13 residues. The germline V and J ends were trimmed by 2 bases and 5 bases, with 10 bases remaining between them.

The CDR3 region has the DNA TGTGCCAGCAGCAAGAATCCCGTTGGGGGGGCCGAGCAGTACTTC. This encodes CASSKNPVGGAEQYF. This chain uses TRBV2 with TRBJ2-7, with D tentatively TRBD2 (7 bases). Trimming cost V 6 bases and J 6 bases, with 21 bases left between them. Germline V CDR1 and CDR2: SNHLY, FYNNEI. CDR3 length equals 15 residues.

The chain combines TRBV10-2 with TRBJ1-2; 7 bases match TRBD1. The J segment lost 7 bases and the V segment lost 0 bases, leaving 5 bases of the junction unmatched. The CDR3 covers 14 residues. The germline gives CDR1 WSHSY, CDR2 SAAADI. CDR3 in amino acids: CASSESDRDGGYTF. Written as DNA, the CDR3 is TGCGCCAGCAGTGAGTCCGACAGGGACGGTGGCTACACCTTC.

The chain couples TRBV19 to TRBJ1-3; D is unresolved. The length of the CDR3 is 12 residues. V lost 5 bases and J 9 bases, leaving 11 bases between the germline ends. Germline V gene data show CDR1 as LNHDA and CDR2 as SQIVND (reference sequence). The CDR3 region is CASSEGSTTIYF. The CDR3 bases are TGTGCCAGTAGTGAGGGATCGACCACCATATATTTT.

The V and J genes are TRBV5-1 and TRBJ2-3, with D possibly matching TRBD1 (6 bases). V was clipped by 4 bases and J by 4 bases, with 19 bases between them. The CDR3 runs to 16 residues. Germline CDR1 SGHRS, CDR2 YFSETQ. DNA of the CDR3: TGCGCCAGCAGCCCTGGGGGACAACAGATCCCAGATACGCAGTATTTT. Protein product: CASSPGGQQIPDTQYF.

The V and J genes are TRBV5-6 and TRBJ2-1; 7 bases align to TRBD1. The germline V gene has CDR1 SGHDT and CDR2 YYEEEE. With 3 bases clipped from V and 12 bases from J, the junction kept 15 bases outside the gene matches. The CDR3 loop spans 15 amino acids. The CDR3 coding sequence is TGTGCCAGCAGCTCCGACAGGGATTCCCTGGGTGCGCAGTTCTTC. Protein sequence: CASSSDRDSLGAQFF.

V and J are TRBV21-1 and TRBJ2-5; the table's D call, TRBD1, has no DNA check behind it. TRBV21-1 is noted as a pseudogene. This CDR3 has 16 amino acids. CDR3 sequence reads: CASSPDRGQPRETQYF. The DNA of the CDR3 is TGTGCCAGCAGCCCCGATCGGGGACAGCCACGAGAGACCCAGTACTTC.

V is TRBV3-1 (or the pseudogene TRBV3-2) and J is TRBJ2-7; D is undetermined. The CDR3 has 15 residues. V was shortened by 0 bases and J by 2 bases, with 11 bases between the two germline ends. Germline V CDR1 and CDR2: LGHDT, YNNKEL (reference sequence). CDR3 sequence (DNA): TGTGCCAGCAGCCAAGACCCGCAGGCTACCTACGAGCAGTACTTC. This gives the protein CASSQDPQATYEQYF.

The CDR3 region is CATSRDLTVAKNIQYF. The CDR3 region has the DNA TGTGCCACCAGCAGAGATCTAACCGTAGCCAAAAACATTCAGTACTTC. The gene calls are TRBV15 and TRBJ2-4; unclear D gene. The CDR3 runs to 16 residues. The germline gives CDR1 LNHNV, CDR2 YYDKDF (reference sequence). Trimming removed 0 bases from V and 0 bases from J, with 9 bases in between.